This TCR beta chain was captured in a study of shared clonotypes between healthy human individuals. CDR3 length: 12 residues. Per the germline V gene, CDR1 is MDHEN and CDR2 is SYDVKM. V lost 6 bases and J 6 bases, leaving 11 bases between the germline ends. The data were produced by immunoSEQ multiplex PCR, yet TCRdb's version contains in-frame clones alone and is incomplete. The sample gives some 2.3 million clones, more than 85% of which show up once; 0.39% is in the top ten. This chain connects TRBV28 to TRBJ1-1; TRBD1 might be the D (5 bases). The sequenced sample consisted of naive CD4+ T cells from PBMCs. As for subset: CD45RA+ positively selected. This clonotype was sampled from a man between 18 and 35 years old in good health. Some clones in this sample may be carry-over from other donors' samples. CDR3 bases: TGTGCCAGCAGCCCTCTGGGGGCTGAAGCTTTCTTT. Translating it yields CASSPLGAEAFF. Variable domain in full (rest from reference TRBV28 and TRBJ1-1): DVKVTQSSRYLVKRTGEKVFLECVQDMDHENMFWYRQDPGLGLRLIYFSYDVKMKEKGDIPEGYSVSREKKERFSLILESASTNQTSMYLCASSPLGAEAFFGQGTRLTVV.